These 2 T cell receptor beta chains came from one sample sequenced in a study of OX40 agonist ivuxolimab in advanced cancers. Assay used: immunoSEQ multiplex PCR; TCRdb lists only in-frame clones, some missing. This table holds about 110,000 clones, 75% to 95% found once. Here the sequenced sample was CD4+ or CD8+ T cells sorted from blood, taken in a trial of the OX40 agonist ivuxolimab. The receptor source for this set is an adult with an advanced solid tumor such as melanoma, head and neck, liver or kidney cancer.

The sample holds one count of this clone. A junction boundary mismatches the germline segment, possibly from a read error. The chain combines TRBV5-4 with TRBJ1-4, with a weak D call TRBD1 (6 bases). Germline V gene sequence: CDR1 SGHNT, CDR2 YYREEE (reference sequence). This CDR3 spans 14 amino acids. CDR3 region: CASSQAGANEKLFF. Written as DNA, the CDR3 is TGCGCCAGCAGCCAAGCAGGGGCTAATGAAAAACTGTTTTTT.

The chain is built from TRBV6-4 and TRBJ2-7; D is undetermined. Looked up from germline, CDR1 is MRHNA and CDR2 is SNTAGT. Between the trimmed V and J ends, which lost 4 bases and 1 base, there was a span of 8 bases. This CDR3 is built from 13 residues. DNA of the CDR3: TGTGCCAGCAGTGCAGGCAGATCCTACGAGCAGTACTTC. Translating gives CASSAGRSYEQYF.